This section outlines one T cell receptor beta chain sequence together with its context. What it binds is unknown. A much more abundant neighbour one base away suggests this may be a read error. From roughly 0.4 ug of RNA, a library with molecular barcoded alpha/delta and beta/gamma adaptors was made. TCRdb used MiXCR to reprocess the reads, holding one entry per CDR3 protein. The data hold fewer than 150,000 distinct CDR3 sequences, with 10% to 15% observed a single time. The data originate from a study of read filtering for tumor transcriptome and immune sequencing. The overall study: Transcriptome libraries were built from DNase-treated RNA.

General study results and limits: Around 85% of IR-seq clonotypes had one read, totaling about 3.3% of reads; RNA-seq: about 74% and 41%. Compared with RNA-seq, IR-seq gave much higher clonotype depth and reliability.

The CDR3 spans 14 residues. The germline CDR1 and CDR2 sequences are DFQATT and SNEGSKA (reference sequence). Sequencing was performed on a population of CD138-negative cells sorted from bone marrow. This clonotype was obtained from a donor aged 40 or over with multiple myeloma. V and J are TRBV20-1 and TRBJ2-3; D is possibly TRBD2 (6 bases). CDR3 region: CCARTGSQVDTQYF. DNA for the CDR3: TGCTGTGCTAGAACCGGGAGCCAGGTTGATACGCAGTATTTT.